This is a list of T cell receptor beta chains from one sample in a study of spatial heterogeneity in lung cancer. TCRdb ran MiXCR on the 5' RACE reads and lists one entry per CDR3 protein. The sample consists of under 85,000 distinct CDR3 sequences, under 8.5% of them appearing once. The starting material was PBMCs, obtained at surgery. The receptors shown here come from a male donor with early-stage non-small cell lung cancer. Both conserved end residues are part of each CDR3. The order of the fields is clone size, D gene, V gene, J gene, CDR3 protein, CDR3 DNA. A D gene is named only where the DNA matches it firmly. Not all rows give a size; the values are once, few, many and, for expanded clones, a class.

>many|TRBD2|TRBV11-2|TRBJ2-5
CASSFSGRTSETQYF
TGTGCCAGCAGCTTTAGCGGGAGAACGTCGGAGACCCAGTACTTC
>many|NA|TRBV12-3/TRBV12-4|TRBJ2-7
CASMVRAEQYF
TGTGCCAGCATGGTCAGGGCCGAGCAGTACTTC
>many|TRBD1|TRBV5-4|TRBJ2-5
CASSIGPQGQETQYF
TGTGCCAGCAGCATTGGACCTCAGGGACAGGAGACCCAGTACTTC
>many|NA|TRBV6-5|TRBJ1-2
CASSYRRGGYTF
TGTGCCAGCAGTTACAGGAGAGGCGGCTACACCTTC
>few|NA|TRBV23-1|TRBJ1-4
CAGDSPTNEKLFF
TGCGCCGGAGACAGCCCAACTAATGAAAAACTGTTTTTT
>NA|NA|TRBV3-1|TRBJ1-1
CASSQSPGHMNTEAFF
TGTGCCAGCAGCCAATCCCCGGGACATATGAACACTGAAGCTTTCTTT
>many|TRBD2|TRBV2|TRBJ2-1
CVLREGYNEQFF
TGTGTCCTTAGGGAGGGCTACAATGAGCAGTTCTTC
>NA|NA|TRBV11-2|TRBJ2-3
CASSLALLVDTQYF
TGTGCCAGCAGCTTAGCGCTGCTAGTGGATACGCAGTATTTT
>many|NA|TRBV3-1|TRBJ1-2
CASSQDDTGGGYTF
TGTGCCAGCAGCCAAGATGATACCGGAGGGGGCTACACCTTC
>many|TRBD2|TRBV20-1|TRBJ2-1
CSAHGGLAGGINEQFF
TGCAGTGCTCATGGGGGACTAGCGGGAGGAATAAATGAGCAGTTCTTC
>few|NA|TRBV20-1|TRBJ2-7
CSASPPALAYEQYF
TGCAGTGCTAGCCCGCCTGCACTCGCCTACGAGCAGTACTTC
>NA|NA|TRBV6-2/TRBV6-3|TRBJ1-3
CASSYPGIAGNTIYF
TGTGCCAGCAGTTACCCCGGGATAGCTGGAAACACCATATATTTT
>many|NA|TRBV6-5|TRBJ1-2
CASSYTGIGGYTF
TGTGCCAGCAGTTACACAGGGATAGGTGGCTACACCTTC
>many|NA|TRBV5-6|TRBJ2-2
CASSLTGPGELFF
TGTGCCAGCAGCTTGACTGGACCCGGGGAGCTGTTTTTT
>NA|NA|TRBV27|TRBJ2-3
CASSPSPGGDTDTQYF
TGTGCCAGCAGTCCATCCCCAGGTGGGGACACAGATACGCAGTATTTT
>many|NA|TRBV20-1|TRBJ1-2
CSAGLNTEYGYTF
TGCAGTGCTGGGCTGAATACAGAATATGGCTACACCTTC
>NA|TRBD2|TRBV12-3/TRBV12-4|TRBJ2-3
CASSSLSLAGGTLDTQYF
TGTGCCAGCAGTTCACTCTCCCTAGCGGGGGGCACCTTAGATACGCAGTATTTT
>few|NA|TRBV7-9|TRBJ1-5
CASSLSGDQPQHF
TGTGCCAGCAGCTTAAGCGGGGATCAGCCCCAGCATTTT
>NA|NA|TRBV10-1|TRBJ2-1
CASSESMGSRINEQFF
TGCGCCAGCAGTGAGTCAATGGGCAGCAGAATTAATGAGCAGTTCTTC
>few|NA|TRBV25-1|TRBJ1-3
CASSGREAGNTIYF
TGTGCCAGCAGTGGCCGGGAAGCTGGAAACACCATATATTTT
>many|NA|TRBV19|TRBJ2-7
CASSIADRTYEQYF
TGTGCCAGTAGTATAGCGGATAGAACCTACGAGCAGTACTTC
>NA|NA|TRBV6-5|TRBJ1-2
CASSTDHNYGYTF
TGTGCCAGCAGTACAGATCATAACTATGGCTACACCTTC
>many|NA|TRBV7-9|TRBJ2-7
CASSEPGFRTAYEQYF
TGTGCCAGCAGCGAACCAGGGTTTAGGACCGCCTACGAGCAGTACTTC
>many|TRBD2|TRBV5-4|TRBJ2-3
CASSTEPGLAATDTQYF
TGTGCCAGCAGCACTGAACCGGGACTAGCGGCCACAGATACGCAGTATTTT
>many|TRBD1|TRBV28|TRBJ2-3
CASSSTGGADTQYF
TGTGCCAGCAGTTCCACAGGGGGCGCAGATACGCAGTATTTT
>NA|TRBD2|TRBV9|TRBJ2-3
CASSAASGSTDTQYF
TGTGCCAGCAGCGCCGCTAGCGGGAGCACAGATACGCAGTATTTT
>many|NA|TRBV30|TRBJ1-1
CAWSETYEAFF
TGTGCCTGGAGTGAGACGTATGAAGCTTTCTTT
>NA|NA|TRBV5-1|TRBJ2-5
CASSLRERETQYF
TGCGCCAGCAGCTTGAGGGAGCGAGAGACCCAGTACTTC
>few|NA|TRBV25-1|TRBJ1-4
CASSERVTNEKLFF
TGTGCCAGCAGTGAGAGGGTCACTAATGAAAAACTGTTTTTT
>many|TRBD1|TRBV23-1|TRBJ2-7
CASSQTGGFTYEQYF
TGCGCCAGCAGTCAAACAGGGGGCTTCACCTACGAGCAGTACTTC
>many|NA|TRBV12-3/TRBV12-4|TRBJ2-7
CASSLGGREYEQYF
TGTGCCAGCAGTTTGGGGGGCAGGGAATACGAGCAGTACTTC
>many|TRBD2|TRBV5-1|TRBJ2-5
CASSFWREAQETQYF
TGCGCCAGCAGCTTCTGGCGGGAGGCTCAAGAGACCCAGTACTTC
>many|TRBD1|TRBV7-8|TRBJ1-6
CASSLVGDTRGESPLHF
TGTGCCAGCAGCTTAGTGGGGGACACCAGGGGGGAGTCACCCCTCCACTTT
>NA|NA|TRBV5-1|TRBJ2-7
CASSFGLNGPTEQYF
TGCGCCAGCAGCTTTGGACTTAACGGGCCCACTGAGCAGTACTTC
>many|NA|TRBV20-1|TRBJ2-4
CSAGQGGGKNIQYF
TGCAGTGCTGGCCAGGGGGGCGGCAAAAACATTCAGTACTTC
>many|NA|TRBV7-9|TRBJ2-2
CASSPEAGELFF
TGTGCCAGCAGCCCTGAAGCCGGGGAGCTGTTTTTT
>few|NA|TRBV12-3/TRBV12-4|TRBJ2-7
CASSQGPGLEQYF
TGTGCCAGCAGTCAGGGGCCCGGTCTAGAGCAGTACTTC
>few|TRBD1|TRBV5-1|TRBJ2-1
CASSLEGAHNEQFF
TGCGCCAGCAGCTTGGAGGGGGCCCACAATGAGCAGTTCTTC
>few|NA|TRBV24-1|TRBJ1-5
CATSAAGIYNQPQHF
TGTGCCACCAGTGCCGCAGGGATCTATAATCAGCCCCAGCATTTT
>many|NA|TRBV7-2|TRBJ2-3
CASSLAEVVDTQYF
TGTGCCAGCAGCTTAGCGGAGGTGGTAGATACGCAGTATTTT
>many|TRBD1|TRBV15|TRBJ2-3
CATSRERPDRFNTDTQYF
TGTGCCACCAGCAGAGAGAGACCGGACAGGTTCAACACAGATACGCAGTATTTT
>many|NA|TRBV5-6|TRBJ1-5
CASSLGAQGNQPQHF
TGTGCCAGCAGCTTGGGGGCGCAGGGCAATCAGCCCCAGCATTTT
>NA|TRBD1|TRBV20-1|TRBJ2-7
CSANRDRYEQYF
TGCAGTGCTAACCGGGACAGATACGAGCAGTACTTC
>many|NA|TRBV4-3|TRBJ1-1
CASSQVTENTEAFF
TGCGCCAGCAGCCAAGTGACCGAGAACACTGAAGCTTTCTTT
>many|TRBD2|TRBV20-1|TRBJ2-4
CSAEEAPGQGLAANIQYF
TGCAGTGCCGAGGAAGCCCCTGGGCAGGGACTAGCGGCAAACATTCAGTACTTC
>many|NA|TRBV15|TRBJ1-1
CATSTVFF
TGTGCCACCAGCACCGTTTTCTTT
>many|TRBD2|TRBV6-5|TRBJ2-7
CASSSLVIAGVSYEQYF
TGTGCCAGCAGTTCCCTCGTTATAGCGGGAGTGTCGTACGAGCAGTACTTC
>many|TRBD2|TRBV9|TRBJ2-2
CASSGGGLAGATGELFF
TGTGCCAGCAGCGGAGGGGGACTAGCGGGAGCAACTGGGGAGCTGTTTTTT
>NA|TRBD1|TRBV20-1|TRBJ2-2
CSAMTGGKGTGELFF
TGCAGTGCTATGACAGGGGGCAAGGGCACCGGGGAGCTGTTTTTT
>many|NA|TRBV5-8|TRBJ1-5
CASSFRLGGNQPQHF
TGTGCCAGCAGCTTCCGATTGGGCGGCAATCAGCCCCAGCATTTT
>many|TRBD2|TRBV9|TRBJ2-5
CASSHTSGSQETQYF
TGTGCCAGCAGCCATACTAGCGGGAGCCAAGAGACCCAGTACTTC
>NA|NA|TRBV11-2|TRBJ1-4
CASSSPSGFSSEKLFF
TGTGCCAGCAGCTCACCGTCAGGGTTTTCGTCGGAAAAACTGTTTTTT
>many|TRBD2|TRBV4-2|TRBJ2-1
CASSQGTSDDNEQFF
TGTGCCAGCAGCCAAGGGACTAGCGATGACAATGAGCAGTTCTTC
>many|NA|TRBV19|TRBJ2-7
CASSATGPATYEQYF
TGTGCCAGTAGTGCGACGGGACCAGCGACCTACGAGCAGTACTTC
>few|TRBD1|TRBV27|TRBJ1-2
CASFRAGGDGYTF
TGTGCCAGCTTCCGGGCAGGGGGCGATGGCTACACCTTC
>many|NA|TRBV5-1|TRBJ2-2
CASSLEFMNRELFF
TGCGCCAGCAGCTTGGAATTCATGAACCGGGAGCTGTTTTTT
>NA|TRBD1|TRBV25-1|TRBJ2-1
CASSGWWGQPYNEQFF
TGTGCCAGCAGCGGATGGTGGGGACAGCCCTACAATGAGCAGTTCTTC
>many|TRBD1|TRBV7-6|TRBJ1-2
CASSLTGGAGGYTF
TGTGCCAGCAGCCTGACAGGGGGCGCAGGGGGCTACACCTTC
>many|TRBD2|TRBV20-1|TRBJ2-2
CSARDPKRGANTGELFF
TGCAGTGCTAGAGATCCGAAGCGGGGCGCGAACACCGGGGAGCTGTTTTTT
>NA|NA|TRBV7-9|TRBJ2-7
CASSLARGSGYEQYF
TGTGCCAGCAGCTTAGCCCGGGGTTCTGGGTACGAGCAGTACTTC